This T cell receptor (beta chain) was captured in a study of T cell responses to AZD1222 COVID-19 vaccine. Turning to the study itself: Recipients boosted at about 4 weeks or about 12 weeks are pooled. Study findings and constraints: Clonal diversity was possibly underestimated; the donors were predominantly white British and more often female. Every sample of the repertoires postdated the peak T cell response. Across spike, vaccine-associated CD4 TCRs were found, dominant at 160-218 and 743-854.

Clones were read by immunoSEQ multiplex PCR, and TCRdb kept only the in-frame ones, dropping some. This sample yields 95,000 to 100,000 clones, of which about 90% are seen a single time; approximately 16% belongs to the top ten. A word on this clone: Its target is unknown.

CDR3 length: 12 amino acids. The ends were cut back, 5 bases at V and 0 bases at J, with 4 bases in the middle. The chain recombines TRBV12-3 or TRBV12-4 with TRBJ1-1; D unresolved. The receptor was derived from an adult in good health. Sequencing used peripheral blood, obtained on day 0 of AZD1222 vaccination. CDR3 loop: CASSRLNTEAFF. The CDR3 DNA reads TGTGCCAGCAGTAGATTGAACACTGAAGCTTTCTTT.